This T cell receptor (beta chain) derives from a study of CD8 T cells in ankylosing spondylitis. The sample holds many counts of this clonotype. TCRdb re-derived calls from the 5' RACE reads in MiXCR, one entry per CDR3 protein. The data contain around 17,000 distinct CDR3 sequences, 8% to 9% of them singletons. Germline CDR1 reads LGHDT; CDR2 reads YNNKEL (reference sequence). The V gene lost 0 bases and the J gene lost 3 bases, with 9 bases spanning the gap. The CDR3 has 14 residues. The source is a male donor with ankylosing spondylitis or in good health (not recorded which). This chain joins TRBV3-1 and TRBJ2-7; no firm D call. The sequenced sample consisted of blood. This chain's CDR3 is CASSQDRVHYEQYF. The CDR3 DNA reads TGTGCCAGCAGCCAAGATAGGGTACACTACGAGCAGTACTTC.